Below, 5 T cell receptor beta chains from the same sample are listed, as sequenced in a study of OX40 agonist ivuxolimab in advanced cancers. Method: immunoSEQ multiplex PCR; TCRdb's copy keeps in-frame clones and lacks some. The sample records 25,000 to 35,000 clones, around 86% being singletons. Here the sequenced sample was CD4+ or CD8+ T cells sorted from blood, taken in a trial of the OX40 agonist ivuxolimab. The receptors here all came from an adult with an advanced solid tumor such as melanoma, head and neck, liver or kidney cancer.

The gene calls are TRBV7-9 and TRBJ2-6, with 9 bases that match TRBD1. The CDR3 is 15 residues long. J lost 2 bases, V lost 5 bases, and 1 base had no gene match. Germline V gene sequence: CDR1 SEHNR, CDR2 FQNEAQ (reference sequence). CDR3 sequence: CASSRTGAGANVLTF. CDR3 nucleotide sequence: TGTGCCAGCAGCAGGACAGGGGCTGGGGCCAACGTCCTGACTTTC.

This chain uses TRBV13 with TRBJ1-1, with 10 nucleotides matching TRBD1. From germline, CDR1 is PRHDT and CDR2 FYEKMQ (reference sequence). This CDR3 has 14 amino acids. Trimming at V came to 5 bases and at J to 8 bases, leaving 8 bases not matched to a gene. The CDR3 nucleotides are TGTGCCAGCAGCATGACAGGGGGCAGAGCGGAAGCTTTCTTT. It translates to CASSMTGGRAEAFF.

The genes are TRBV7-2 and TRBJ2-7; D possibly corresponds to TRBD2 (6 bases). The germline V gene encodes CDR1 SGHTA and CDR2 FQGNSA. Trimming stripped 5 bases from V and 0 bases from J, with 14 bases between. The CDR3 is made up of 15 amino acids. The CDR3 DNA reads as TGTGCCAGCAGCCGGTGGGACTCCCACTCCTACGAGCAGTACTTC. Protein sequence: CASSRWDSHSYEQYF.

This rearrangement joins TRBV4-2 to TRBJ1-3; tentatively, D is TRBD1 (5 bases). CDR1 is LGHNA, CDR2 YNFKEQ, per germline. The CDR3 contains 17 residues. The germline V and J ends were trimmed by 3 bases and 0 bases, with 15 bases remaining between them. The CDR3 bases are TGTGCCAGCAGCCAGACAGAGGCAGGACGCTCTGGAAACACCATATATTTT. This codes for CASSQTEAGRSGNTIYF.

The chain recombines TRBV29-1 with TRBJ2-7; D is ambiguous. The CDR3 runs 11 residues. CDR1 and CDR2 from the germline V gene are SQVTM and ANQGSEA. Trimming shortened V by 7 bases and J by 3 bases, and 10 bases separated the two germline ends. In DNA form, the CDR3 reads TGCAGCGCCTCAGACGGCTACGAGCAGTACTTC. This sequence encodes CSASDGYEQYF.